A single sample gave rise to the 3 T cell receptor beta chains below, sequenced in a study of naive and memory T cell subsets. Both TRBC1 and TRBC2 were covered by a beta constant-region primer of two equimolar oligonucleotides. TCRdb independently ran MiXCR on the UMI-ligation and nested PCR reads; one entry per CDR3 protein. The profile shows tens of thousands of distinct CDR3 sequences, roughly 11% of them singletons. Sequenced sample: central memory CD8+ T cells from blood. Receptors were obtained from a human donor in good health.

This clonotype was counted many times. V and J are TRBV3-1 and TRBJ2-7; D tentatively fits TRBD1 or TRBD2 (5 bases each). The CDR3 contains 15 residues. V was cut by 3 bases and J by 3 bases, with 15 bases left in between. The V gene's germline CDR1 is LGHDT and CDR2 YNNKEL (reference sequence). Here the CDR3 DNA reads TGTGCCAGCAGCCACCTGGCCGAGGGGAGCTACGAGCAGTACTTC. Residues: CASSHLAEGSYEQYF.

This rearrangement joins TRBV15 to TRBJ2-2; D unresolved. This CDR3 region has 17 residues. V dropped 6 bases and J dropped 0 bases, with 17 bases sitting between them. Germline values: CDR1 LNHNV, CDR2 YYDKDF (reference sequence). The CDR3 is CATRSAELGTNTGELFF. The CDR3 coding sequence is TGTGCCACCAGAAGCGCCGAATTGGGTACGAACACCGGGGAGCTGTTTTTT. Full variable domain (rest looked up from reference TRBV15 and TRBJ2-2): DAMVIQNPRYQVTQFGKPVTLSCSQTLNHNVMYWYQQKSSQAPKLLFHYYDKDFNNEADTPDNFQSRRPNTSFCFLDIRSPGLGDTAMYLCATRSAELGTNTGELFFGEGSRLTVL.

This clonotype has a handful of counts. V is TRBV25-1 and J is TRBJ2-5; TRBD2 matches at 8 bases. The junction had 22 bases not matched to a gene; V was cut back by 2 bases and J by 5 bases. This CDR3 has 20 residues. The germline V gene encodes CDR1 MGHDK and CDR2 SYGVNS. CDR3 loop: CASSENKGSPTGGPGETQYF. In DNA form, the CDR3 reads TGTGCCAGCAGTGAAAATAAAGGGAGTCCTACGGGAGGGCCGGGGGAGACCCAGTACTTC.